This T cell receptor (beta chain) originates from a study of OX40 agonist ivuxolimab in advanced cancers. Whole-study context: All patients had ivuxolimab intravenously every 2 weeks at 0.01 to 10 mg/kg. The dose-escalation group included hepatocellular carcinoma, melanoma, renal cell carcinoma and head and neck cancer. Whole-study results and caveats: Clonal expansion was seen in CD4+ and CD8+ blood T cells by week 6 at 0.1 to 3.0 mg/kg.

Sequencing was performed with immunoSEQ multiplex PCR; in TCRdb, only in-frame clones are kept and a portion is missing. The sample yields approximately 94,000 clones, more than 90% seen once. Details on this clone: Its specificity is not known.

The CDR3 has 16 amino acids. Losses at the gene ends were 4 bases for V and 0 bases for J; bases not matched to a gene: 8. CDR1 is SEHNR and CDR2 is FQNEAQ in the germline V gene (reference sequence). This receptor was identified in an adult with an advanced solid tumor such as melanoma, head and neck, liver or kidney cancer. This chain connects TRBV7-9 to TRBJ2-7, with TRBD1 identical over 8 bases. The starting material was CD4+ or CD8+ T cells sorted from blood, obtained in a trial of the OX40 agonist ivuxolimab. As DNA, the CDR3 is TGTGCCAGCAGCTCCTTAACAGGGGGGTACTCCTACGAGCAGTACTTC. It translates to CASSSLTGGYSYEQYF.